A selection of T cell receptor beta chains follows, all from one sample in a study of CD8 T cells in ankylosing spondylitis. TCRdb redid the calling of the 5' RACE reads with MiXCR, one entry per CDR3 protein. This sample carries some 42,000 distinct CDR3 sequences, roughly 2.5% of them seen once, and the ten largest clones take roughly 4.4%. The sequenced sample consisted of blood, either unsorted or a sorted T cell fraction (not recorded which). Every receptor here comes from a male donor with ankylosing spondylitis or in good health (not recorded which). Both conserved end residues are part of each CDR3. The order of the fields is V gene, J gene, CDR3 protein.

>TRBV9|TRBJ2-1
CASSVVRSPFYHEQFF
>TRBV9|TRBJ2-2
CASTPDRGLPGELFF
>TRBV9|TRBJ1-1
CASSVQTGENTEAFF
>TRBV9|TRBJ2-2
CASSVSSGSIPGELFF
>TRBV9|TRBJ2-5
CASSVEAGYQETQYF
>TRBV9|TRBJ2-2
CASSVSYVTGELFF
>TRBV9|TRBJ2-7
CASSVTSGISSEQYF
>TRBV9|TRBJ2-1
CASSVAPSGGSSYNEQFF
>TRBV9|TRBJ2-5
CASSSPTGVDFGKETQYF
>TRBV9|TRBJ2-2
CASSASGRGNTGELFF
>TRBV9|TRBJ2-2
CASSVVPGGYTGELFF
>TRBV9|TRBJ2-6
CASSVIPGTGANVLTF
>TRBV9|TRBJ1-1
CASSGRQGVGNTEAFF
>TRBV9|TRBJ2-7
CASSPIAGVGYEQYF
>TRBV9|TRBJ2-7
CASSAGDRGREQYF
>TRBV9|TRBJ1-1
CASSVDARGTEAFF
>TRBV9|TRBJ2-1
CASSVDFARNEQFF
>TRBV9|TRBJ2-1
CASSVEGGDEQFF
>TRBV9|TRBJ1-2
CASTAPDRGYGYTF
>TRBV9|TRBJ1-1
CASSVGTIAEAFF
>TRBV9|TRBJ2-1
CASSVVAGTPSYNEQFF
>TRBV9|TRBJ2-3
CASSPHTSTDTQYF
>TRBV9|TRBJ2-2
CASSLGDTNTGELFF
>TRBV9|TRBJ1-1
CASSVESRSTEAFF
>TRBV9|TRBJ2-1
CASSVADSSYNEQFF